This TCR beta chain was retrieved from a study of cytomegalovirus exposure and HLA in healthy donors. Vbeta (60) and Jbeta (13) primers were used in the PCR. TCRdb keeps only in-frame clones here, not all; method: immunoSEQ multiplex PCR. This table holds approximately 110,000 clones, less than 80% found once. Study results and caveats: Presence/absence comparisons presumed near-even sequencing depth among donors. The authors later linked a missense DCLRE1C variant to TCR beta V- and J-gene trimming. Reports indicate that TCR beta sequences accurately predicted the HLA-A and HLA-B alleles of most subjects.

Comments on this clone: Antigen unknown.

The sequence was obtained from a man aged 50 or older in good health and CMV-seronegative. Specimen: PBMCs.

CDR3 DNA: TGTGCCAGCAGCTTGTTAGCGCAGAACACAGATACGCAGTATTTT. This gives the protein CASSLLAQNTDTQYF. V usage is TRBV5-4 and J usage is TRBJ2-3, with D possibly TRBD2 on 5 matching bases. In germline, CDR1 is SGHNT, CDR2 YYREEE (reference sequence). The CDR3 spans 15 residues. Trimming shortened V by 1 base and J by 2 bases, and 11 bases separated the two germline ends.